Included here is one TCR beta chain sequence, with context. The antigen remains undetermined. This record belongs to a study of shared clonotypes between healthy human individuals. Assay used: immunoSEQ multiplex PCR; TCRdb lists only in-frame clones, some missing. The sample has hundreds of thousands of clones; about three quarters are singletons. Per the germline V gene, CDR1 is SNHLY and CDR2 is FYNNEI. The junction had 12 bases not matched to a gene; V was cut back by 10 bases and J by 6 bases. CDR3 length: 13 amino acids. Findings and limits, study-wide: The sharing of 4% to 5.5% of naive CD4 clonotypes was seen across several donors. The sampled material consisted only of blood, and tissue repertoires are likely to differ.

Material: memory CD4+ T cells sorted from blood. Sample subset: CD45RA-negative fraction. The sequence was collected from a woman in her 30s in good health. The V and J genes are TRBV2 and TRBJ2-7; 7 bases agree with TRBD1. DNA of the CDR3: TGTGCCATGCGGACGCCTGACAGGGTCGAGCAGTACTTC. It specifies CAMRTPDRVEQYF.